The 26 T cell receptor beta chains given below trace back to one sample, sequenced in a study of Ad26.COV2.S vaccination and SARS-CoV-2 variants. Repertoires were generated with immunoSEQ multiplex PCR, while TCRdb's copy carries only in-frame clones and drops some. The table lists hundreds of thousands of clones, about 88% of them singletons. Treatment noted: around 19 received Ad26.COV2.S at low or high dose, single or two shots; about 5 received placebo; per-sample allocation not given. Repertoires come from day 63 after the first vaccine or placebo injection. The input for sequencing was peripheral blood, taken in a trial of Ad26.COV2.S vaccine versus placebo. The source is a person aged 18-65 years who received the Ad26.COV2.S COVID-19 vaccine or a placebo.

The V gene is TRBV10-2, the J gene TRBJ2-3; D is ambiguous. Between the trimmed V and J ends, which lost 2 bases and 3 bases, there was a span of 9 bases. There are 14 residues in the CDR3. Germline CDR1 reads WSHSY; CDR2 reads SAAADI. For the CDR3, the DNA is TGCGCCAGCAGTGAGCAACGACCGACAGATACGCAGTATTTT. It is translated as CASSEQRPTDTQYF.

The rearrangement links TRBV3-1 (or the pseudogene TRBV3-2) to TRBJ2-7, with D perhaps TRBD2 (6 bases). Between the trimmed V and J ends, which lost 2 bases and 5 bases, there was a span of 13 bases. The length of the CDR3 is 14 residues. Per the germline V gene, CDR1 is LGHDT and CDR2 is YNNKEL (reference sequence). This CDR3 reads CASSQTEGTNEQYF. In DNA, the CDR3 is TGTGCCAGCAGCCAAACGGAGGGTACCAACGAGCAGTACTTC.

This rearrangement joins TRBV18 to TRBJ2-2; D assignment may be TRBD1 or TRBD2 (5 bases each). Germline values: CDR1 KGHSH, CDR2 LQKENI. Trimming removed 5 bases from V and 4 bases from J, with 17 bases in between. This CDR3 has 16 residues. The CDR3 nucleotides read TGTGCCAGCTCATCATCCGGGACCGCCCCCACCGGGGAGCTGTTTTTT. Translated: CASSSSGTAPTGELFF.

V gene TRBV25-1 combines with J gene TRBJ1-1; 7 bases fit TRBD1. J gave up 1 base and V 1 base, and 3 bases lay outside the gene matches. There are 15 residues in the CDR3. The germline V gene has CDR1 MGHDK and CDR2 SYGVNS. The CDR3 loop is CASSESAGGNTEAFF. The CDR3 nucleotides read TGTGCCAGCAGTGAATCCGCAGGGGGGAACACTGAAGCTTTCTTT.

V and J are TRBV7-3 and TRBJ2-3, with D possibly being TRBD1 or TRBD2 (5 bases each). The CDR3 has 14 amino acids. Looked up from germline, CDR1 is SGHTA and CDR2 is FQGTGA. V lost 5 bases and J 1 base, leaving 10 bases between the germline ends. The CDR3 region has the DNA TGTGCCAGCAGCCAACGGGGCGGCACAGATACGCAGTATTTT. It yields the protein CASSQRGGTDTQYF. Full variable domain (rest looked up from reference TRBV7-3 and TRBJ2-3): GAGVSQTPSNKVTEKGKYVELRCDPISGHTALYWYRQSLGQGPEFLIYFQGTGAADDSGLPNDRFFAVRPEGSVSTLKIQRTERGDSAVYLCASSQRGGTDTQYFGPGTRLTVL.

The chain is built from TRBV5-5 and TRBJ2-5; D unresolved. The CDR3 sequence is 13 residues long. Germline CDR1 SGHKS, CDR2 YYEKEE (reference sequence). V lost 2 bases and J lost 1, with 6 bases in between. The CDR3 DNA reads as TGTGCCAGCAGCTTCGGTAGCCAAGAGACCCAGTACTTC. It yields the protein CASSFGSQETQYF.

This clone was observed a handful of times. The chain uses TRBV28 and TRBJ2-1; D perhaps matches TRBD2 (6 bases). The CDR3 has 13 residues. Trimming cost V 2 bases and J 8 bases, with 10 bases left between them. Germline CDR1 reads MDHEN; CDR2 reads SYDVKM. CDR3 DNA sequence: TGTGCCAGCAGTTTAGCGGGACGGGATGAGCAGTTCTTC. Translation: CASSLAGRDEQFF. Full variable domain (missing parts from reference TRBV28 and TRBJ2-1): DVKVTQSSRYLVKRTGEKVFLECVQDMDHENMFWYRQDPGLGLRLIYFSYDVKMKEKGDIPEGYSVSREKKERFSLILESASTNQTSMYLCASSLAGRDEQFFGPGTRLTVL.

This rearrangement joins TRBV6-5 to TRBJ2-1, with TRBD2 identical over 8 bases. Germline V gene data show CDR1 as MNHEY and CDR2 as SVGAGI. The CDR3 runs to 15 residues. V lost 7 bases, J lost 0 bases, and 5 bases stayed unmatched. In DNA, the CDR3 is TGTGCCAGCATCCCCAGCGGGAGCTCCTACAATGAGCAGTTCTTC. This codes for CASIPSGSSYNEQFF.

The chain employs TRBV7-2 and TRBJ1-1; D gene uncertain. V lost 6 bases to trimming and J lost 0 bases, with 11 bases between them. The CDR3 contains 14 residues. The germline V gene encodes CDR1 SGHTA and CDR2 FQGNSA. CDR3 protein: CASSSDRVNTEAFF. The CDR3 DNA reads as TGTGCCAGCAGTTCGGACCGAGTGAACACTGAAGCTTTCTTT.

In its sample, this clone was seen once. The V gene is TRBV9, the J gene TRBJ2-6; TRBD1 is a possible D gene (7 bases). Germline values: CDR1 SGDLS, CDR2 YYNGEE. The CDR3 runs to 19 residues. V was clipped by 1 base and J by 0 bases, with 17 bases between them. CDR3 DNA: TGTGCCAGCAGCGTAAACCGGGACAGCGGGTTCTCTGGGGCCAACGTCCTGACTTTC. Protein product: CASSVNRDSGFSGANVLTF. Full variable domain (outside the CDR3, taken from reference TRBV9 and TRBJ2-6): DSGVTQTPKHLITATGQRVTLRCSPRSGDLSVYWYQQSLDQGLQFLIQYYNGEERAKGNILERFSAQQFPDLHSELNLSSLELGDSALYFCASSVNRDSGFSGANVLTFGAGSRLTVL.

This clone has a single count. This chain connects TRBV7-6 to TRBJ2-1; D possibly corresponds to TRBD2 (6 bases). The CDR3 runs 16 residues. The germline CDR1 and CDR2 sequences are SGHVS and FNYEAQ. V was clipped by 4 bases and J by 1 base, with 14 bases between them. The CDR3 bases are TGTGCCAGCAGCTCCGGGGGACCAAATTCCTACAATGAGCAGTTCTTC. It yields the protein CASSSGGPNSYNEQFF.

The chain carries TRBV10-3 and TRBJ2-7; 7 bases align to TRBD2. CDR1 and CDR2 from the germline V gene are ENHRY and SYGVKD. V trimming: 10 bases; J trimming: 9 bases; junction bases outside the gene matches: 9. The CDR3 totals 11 residues. Written as DNA, the CDR3 is TGTGCCACATCACCGGGAGGCGCGCAGTACTTC. Translation gives CATSPGGAQYF.

The gene calls are TRBV7-8 and TRBJ2-3, with 7 bases fitting TRBD2. The CDR3 loop spans 19 amino acids. The V and J ends lost 7 bases and 2 bases, in that order; junction bases with no gene match: 21. The V gene's germline CDR1 is SGHVS and CDR2 FQNEAQ. The CDR3 protein is CASTSGVAGDFSTTDTQYF. The DNA for the CDR3 is TGTGCCAGCACCTCGGGAGTGGCGGGAGACTTTAGTACCACAGATACGCAGTATTTT.

This clone was detected a few times. This chain joins TRBV6-5 and TRBJ2-1; the match to TRBD2 covers 12 bases. The CDR3 has 16 amino acids. Germline V gene lookup returns CDR1 MNHEY and CDR2 SVGAGI. Trimming cost V 0 bases and J 8 bases; bases outside gene matches: 5. The CDR3 DNA reads TGTGCCAGCAGTTACTCCGCTAGCGGGGGGGCCTATGAGCAGTTCTTC. This sequence encodes CASSYSASGGAYEQFF.

V and J are TRBV5-1 and TRBJ2-3, with 7 bases identical to TRBD1. The CDR3 sequence is 18 residues long. Per the germline V gene, CDR1 is SGHRS and CDR2 is YFSETQ. After removal of 0 bases from V and 3 bases from J, the junction contained 13 bases not matched to a gene. The CDR3 DNA is TGCGCCAGCAGCTTGGTTAAGGGCCAGGGGGTCTCTACAGATACGCAGTATTTT. Amino acid sequence: CASSLVKGQGVSTDTQYF.

This chain links TRBV28 with TRBJ2-7; 8 positions match TRBD2. Germline CDR1 MDHEN, CDR2 SYDVKM. There are 14 residues in the CDR3. V lost 6 bases, J lost 6 bases, and 10 bases stayed unmatched. Written as DNA, the CDR3 is TGTGCCAGCAGCCGCGGGGGGCCCCCCTCCGAGCAGTACTTC. Translation: CASSRGGPPSEQYF. Full variable domain (rest looked up from reference TRBV28 and TRBJ2-7): DVKVTQSSRYLVKRTGEKVFLECVQDMDHENMFWYRQDPGLGLRLIYFSYDVKMKEKGDIPEGYSVSREKKERFSLILESASTNQTSMYLCASSRGGPPSEQYFGPGTRLTVT.

The rearrangement uses TRBV2 and TRBJ2-3; D gene ambiguous. CDR1 and CDR2 from the germline V gene are SNHLY and FYNNEI. The CDR3 consists of 12 residues. Deletions cut 7 bases from V and 5 bases from J, with 10 bases between. The CDR3 sequence is CASTLQRDTQYF. CDR3 coding DNA: TGTGCCAGCACACTCCAGCGAGATACGCAGTATTTT.

V gene TRBV10-3 combines with J gene TRBJ1-1; D uncertain. The CDR3 has 12 residues. The V gene's germline CDR1 is ENHRY and CDR2 SYGVKD. V lost 2 bases to trimming and J lost 1 base, with 2 bases between them. Here the CDR3 DNA reads TGTGCCATCAGTGAGCCGAACACTGAAGCTTTCTTT. Translated: CAISEPNTEAFF.

The chain couples TRBV5-1 to TRBJ1-4; a possible D gene is TRBD1 (6 bases). There are 15 residues in the CDR3. Germline CDR1 is SGHRS and CDR2 is YFSETQ. V lost 1 base to trimming and J lost 6 bases, with 13 bases between them. The CDR3 loop reads CASSLSQGTDEKLFF. CDR3 sequence (DNA): TGCGCCAGCAGCTTGTCCCAGGGGACGGATGAAAAACTGTTTTTT.

A note on this clone: Additional DNA sequences in this sample encode the identical CDR3. CDR3 in amino acids: CASSHSRVQYF. The CDR3 DNA is TGTGCCAGCAGCCACTCGAGGGTGCAATACTTC. The chain is built from TRBV14 and TRBJ2-7, with D perhaps matching TRBD2 (5 bases). CDR3 length: 11 residues. The V gene lost 3 bases and the J gene lost 13 bases, with 13 bases spanning the gap. Per the germline V gene, CDR1 is SGHDN and CDR2 is FVKESK. Full variable domain (remainder filled in from reference TRBV14 and TRBJ2-7): EAGVTQFPSHSVIEKGQTVTLRCDPISGHDNLYWYRRVMGKEIKFLLHFVKESKQDESGMPNNRFLAERTGGTYSTLKVQPAELEDSGVYFCASSHSRVQYFGPGTRLTVT.

As DNA, the CDR3 is TGTGCCACCAGCAGTCCTACTAGCGGAGCCTACAATGAGCAGTTCTTC. It translates to CATSSPTSGAYNEQFF. V gene TRBV15 combines with J gene TRBJ2-1; 8 nucleotides match TRBD2. With 3 bases clipped from V and 2 bases from J, the junction kept 6 bases outside the gene matches. Germline assignment: CDR1 LNHNV and CDR2 YYDKDF (reference sequence). CDR3 length: 16 amino acids.

V is TRBV5-1 and J is TRBJ2-2, with D possibly TRBD1 on 6 matching bases. This CDR3 region has 15 residues. CDR1 and CDR2 from the germline V gene are SGHRS and YFSETQ. Trimming pared 5 bases from V and 2 bases from J, leaving 13 bases between. CDR3 in DNA: TGCGCCAGCAGTAACCGGGACACCAACACCGGGGAGCTGTTTTTT. Protein product: CASSNRDTNTGELFF.

The chain is built from TRBV6-2 or TRBV6-3 and TRBJ2-7; no definite D call. Trimming pared 0 bases from V and 7 bases from J, leaving 7 bases between. This CDR3 is 12 amino acids long. Germline values: CDR1 MNHEY, CDR2 SVGEGT. In nucleotides, the CDR3 is TGTGCCAGCAGTTACTCCCCCCAAGAGCAGTACTTC. Its protein is CASSYSPQEQYF.

V is TRBV7-3 and J is TRBJ1-5; D might be TRBD1 (6 bases). Trimming left V 5 bases short and J 4 bases short, with 9 bases between. Per the germline V gene, CDR1 is SGHTA and CDR2 is FQGTGA. The CDR3 is 13 residues long. The CDR3 coding sequence is TGTGCCAGCAGCCGGGGGACAAATCAGCCCCAGCATTTT. It specifies CASSRGTNQPQHF.

The gene calls are TRBV7-9 and TRBJ2-3, with D unresolved. Germline-derived CDR1 and CDR2 are SEHNR and FQNEAQ (reference sequence). Between the trimmed V and J ends, which lost 7 bases and 2 bases, there was a span of 16 bases. The CDR3 spans 15 residues. The CDR3 region is CASIYRADPTDTQYF. The CDR3 DNA reads as TGTGCCAGCATCTATAGGGCAGACCCCACAGATACGCAGTATTTT.

The genes are TRBV6-6 and TRBJ1-1; D not resolved. Germline V gene lookup returns CDR1 MNHNY and CDR2 SVGAGI (reference sequence). The CDR3 spans 10 residues. Deletions cut 0 bases from V and 7 bases from J, with 0 bases between. The CDR3 loop is CASSYSEAFF. CDR3 DNA sequence: TGTGCCAGCAGTTACTCTGAAGCTTTCTTT.